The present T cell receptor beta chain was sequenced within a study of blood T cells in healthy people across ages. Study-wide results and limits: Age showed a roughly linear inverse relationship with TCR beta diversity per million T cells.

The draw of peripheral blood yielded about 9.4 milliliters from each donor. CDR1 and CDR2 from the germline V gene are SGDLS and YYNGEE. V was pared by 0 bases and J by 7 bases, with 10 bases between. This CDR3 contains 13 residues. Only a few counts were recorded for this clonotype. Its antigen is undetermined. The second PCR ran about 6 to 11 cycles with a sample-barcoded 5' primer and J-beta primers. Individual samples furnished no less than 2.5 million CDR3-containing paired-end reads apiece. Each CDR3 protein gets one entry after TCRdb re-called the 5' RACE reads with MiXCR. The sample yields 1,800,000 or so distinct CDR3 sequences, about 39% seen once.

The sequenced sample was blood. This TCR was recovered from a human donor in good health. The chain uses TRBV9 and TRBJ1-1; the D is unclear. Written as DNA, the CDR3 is TGTGCCAGCAGCGTAGTGGACGGTTATGAAGCTTTCTTT. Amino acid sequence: CASSVVDGYEAFF.